This T cell receptor beta chain was identified in a study of T-cell reconstitution after alpha-beta-depleted transplantation in children (TCRdb year 2016). A note on the overall study: Using TCR repertoire profiling, the study quantitatively followed how T-cell immune reconstitution unfolded in children after TCRalphabeta/CD19-depleted allogeneic hematopoietic cell transplantation.

The CDR3, cysteine through phenylalanine, is 12 amino acids long. The CDR3 DNA has 36 bases and is translated from base 1. V gives up 4 bases and J gives up 4 bases, and the segment between their germline ends measures 10 bases. CDR1 and CDR2 are drawn from the germline V gene: SQVTM, ANQGSEA. As to this clonotype: What this receptor recognizes is not known. Per-nucleotide qualities are absent, and no much larger clonotype sits a single base away.

Library prep was done by PCR. Sequenced on an Illumina HiSeq 2500. To normalize quantification of the TCRbeta repertoire, the TCR libraries were built with molecular barcoding that relied on unique molecular identifiers. TCRdb reprocessed the public reads (quality trimming at Q25 with fastp, clone calling with MiXCR) and kept in-frame beta chains. Duplicate CDR3 protein sequences are folded into a single record with the most common DNA and genes. The sample has roughly 500,000 distinct CDR3 sequences on record, about 16% of them singletons. The ten largest account for about 3.1% of the sample. Sequencing used PBMCs from the stem cell graft donor, obtained from the stem cell graft. The sequence came from a human donor who donated a stem cell graft to a child with acute lymphoblastic leukemia. The chain is assembled from TRBV29-1 and TRBJ1-2; the D gene cannot be resolved reliably. The CDR3 is CSVGRRGYGYTF. Read as DNA, the sequence is TGCAGCGTTGGCCGGCGGGGCTATGGCTACACCTTC.